Here is one TCR beta chain with its context. Its antigen remains unknown. The data stem from a study of graft-versus-host responses after intestinal transplantation. Study information: Transplants given to recipients were multivisceral, liver-intestinal, or isolated intestinal. Among the recipients, all got anti-thymocyte globulin induction and then tacrolimus and steroids for approximately 3 years. Study-level points and caveats: Early post-transplant falls in HvG clones accompanied the peak levels of circulating GvH clones.

This CDR3 contains 16 residues. From germline, CDR1 is SEHNR and CDR2 FQNEAQ (reference sequence). Sequenced by immunoSEQ multiplex PCR; TCRdb stores in-frame clones only, minus some. The sample holds 100,000 or so clones, 90% to 95% seen once. This rearrangement joins TRBV7-9 to TRBJ2-5, with a possible D match to TRBD1 (6 bases). The DNA end is a closer match to TRBJ2-7, so the J assignment may be wrong. The TCR sequence derives from a human donor who was the organ donor for an intestinal transplant. The input for sequencing was unstimulated CD8+ T cells sorted from spleen or lymph node cells, taken before transplant. This chain's CDR3 is CASSRPPGRGYNEQYF. CDR3 in DNA: TGTGCCAGCAGCCGACCCCCGGGCAGGGGTTACAACGAGCAGTACTTC.